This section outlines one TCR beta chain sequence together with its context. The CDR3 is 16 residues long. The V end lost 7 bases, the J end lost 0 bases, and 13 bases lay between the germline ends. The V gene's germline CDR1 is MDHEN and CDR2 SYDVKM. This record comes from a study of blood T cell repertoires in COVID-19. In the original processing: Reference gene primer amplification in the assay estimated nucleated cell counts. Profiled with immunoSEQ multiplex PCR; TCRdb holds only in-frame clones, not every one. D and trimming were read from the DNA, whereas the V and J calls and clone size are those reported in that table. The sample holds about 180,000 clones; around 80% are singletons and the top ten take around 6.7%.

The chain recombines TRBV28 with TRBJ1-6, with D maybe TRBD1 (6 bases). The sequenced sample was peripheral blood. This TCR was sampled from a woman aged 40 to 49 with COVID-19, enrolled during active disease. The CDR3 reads CASKQGIISYNSPLHF. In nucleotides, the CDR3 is TGTGCCAGCAAGCAGGGGATTATCTCCTATAATTCACCCCTCCACTTT.